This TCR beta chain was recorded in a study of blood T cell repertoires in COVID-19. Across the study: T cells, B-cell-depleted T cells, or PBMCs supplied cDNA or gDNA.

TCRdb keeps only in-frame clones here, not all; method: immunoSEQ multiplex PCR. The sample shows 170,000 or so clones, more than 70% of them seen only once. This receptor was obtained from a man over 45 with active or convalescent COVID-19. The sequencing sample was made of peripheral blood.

Written as DNA, the CDR3 is TGCAGCGTCTTGGGACAGGGTTGGACTGAAGCTTTCTTT. It codes for CSVLGQGWTEAFF. The chain uses TRBV29-1 and TRBJ1-1; 9 positions match TRBD1. The V segment lost 6 bases and the J segment 5 bases; nucleotides outside the gene matches: 7. CDR1 is SQVTM and CDR2 is ANQGSEA in the germline V gene. This CDR3 comprises 13 residues. Full variable domain (remainder filled in from reference TRBV29-1 and TRBJ1-1): SAVISQKPSRDICQRGTSLTIQCQVDSQVTMMFWYRQQPGQSLTLIATANQGSEATYESGFVIDKFPISRPNLTFSTLTVSNMSPEDSSIYLCSVLGQGWTEAFFGQGTRLTVV.